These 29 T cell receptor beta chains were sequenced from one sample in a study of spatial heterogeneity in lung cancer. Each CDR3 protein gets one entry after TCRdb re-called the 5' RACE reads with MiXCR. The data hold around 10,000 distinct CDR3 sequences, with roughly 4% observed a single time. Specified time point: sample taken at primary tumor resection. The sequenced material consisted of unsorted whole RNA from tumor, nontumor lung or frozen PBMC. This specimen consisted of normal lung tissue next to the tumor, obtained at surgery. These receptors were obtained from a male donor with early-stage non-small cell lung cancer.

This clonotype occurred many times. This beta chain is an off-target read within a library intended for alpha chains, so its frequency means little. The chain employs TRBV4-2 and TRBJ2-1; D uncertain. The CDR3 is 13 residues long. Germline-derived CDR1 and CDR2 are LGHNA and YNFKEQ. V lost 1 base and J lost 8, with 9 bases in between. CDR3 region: CASSQGENYEQFF. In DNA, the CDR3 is TGTGCCAGCAGCCAAGGTGAAAATTATGAGCAGTTCTTC.

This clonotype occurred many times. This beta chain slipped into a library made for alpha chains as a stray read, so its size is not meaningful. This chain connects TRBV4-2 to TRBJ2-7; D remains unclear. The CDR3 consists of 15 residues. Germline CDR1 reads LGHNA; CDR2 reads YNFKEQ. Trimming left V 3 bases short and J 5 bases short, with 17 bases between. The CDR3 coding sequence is TGTGCCAGCAGCCACGAGCTACTCAAGACGGACGAGCAGTACTTC. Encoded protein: CASSHELLKTDEQYF.

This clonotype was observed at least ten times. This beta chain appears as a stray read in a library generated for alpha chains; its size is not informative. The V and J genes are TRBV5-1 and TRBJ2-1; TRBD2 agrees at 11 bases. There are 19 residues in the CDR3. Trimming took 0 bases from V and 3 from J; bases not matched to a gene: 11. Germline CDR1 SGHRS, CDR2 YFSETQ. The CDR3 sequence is CASSLGSAGTSGYYNEQFF. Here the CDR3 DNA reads TGCGCCAGCAGCTTGGGGTCAGCCGGGACTAGCGGTTACTACAATGAGCAGTTCTTC.

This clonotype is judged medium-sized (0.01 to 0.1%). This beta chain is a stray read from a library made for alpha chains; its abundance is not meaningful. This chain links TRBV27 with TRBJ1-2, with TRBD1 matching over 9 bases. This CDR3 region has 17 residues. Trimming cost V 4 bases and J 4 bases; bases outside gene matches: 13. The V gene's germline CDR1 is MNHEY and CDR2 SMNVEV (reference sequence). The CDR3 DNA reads TGTGCCAGCAGTTCAAAAGGGGACAGGGCTGGATTCTATGGCTACACCTTC. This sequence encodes CASSSKGDRAGFYGYTF.

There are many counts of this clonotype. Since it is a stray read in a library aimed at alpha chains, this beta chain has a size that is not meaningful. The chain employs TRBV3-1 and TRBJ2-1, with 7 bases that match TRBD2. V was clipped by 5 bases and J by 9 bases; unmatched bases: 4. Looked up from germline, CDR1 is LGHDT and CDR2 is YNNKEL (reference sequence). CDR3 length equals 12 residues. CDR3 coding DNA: TGTGCCAGCAGCAGGACTAGGGGTGAGCAGTTCTTC. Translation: CASSRTRGEQFF.

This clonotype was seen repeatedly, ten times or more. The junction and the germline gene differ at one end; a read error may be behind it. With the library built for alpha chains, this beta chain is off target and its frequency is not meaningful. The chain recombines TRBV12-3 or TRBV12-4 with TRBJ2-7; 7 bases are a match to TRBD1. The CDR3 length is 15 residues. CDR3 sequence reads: CASSNPRDSSYEQYF. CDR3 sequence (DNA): TGCGCCAGCAGTAACCCCCGGGACAGCTCCTACGAGCAGTACTTC.

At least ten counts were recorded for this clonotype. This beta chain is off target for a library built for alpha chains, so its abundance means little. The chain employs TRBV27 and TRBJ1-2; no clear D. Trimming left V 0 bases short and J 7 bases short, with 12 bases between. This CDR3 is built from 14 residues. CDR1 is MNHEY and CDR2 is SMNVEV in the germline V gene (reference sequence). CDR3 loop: CASSLSVGMRGYTF. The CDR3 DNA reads TGTGCCAGCAGTTTATCTGTAGGAATGCGTGGCTACACCTTC.

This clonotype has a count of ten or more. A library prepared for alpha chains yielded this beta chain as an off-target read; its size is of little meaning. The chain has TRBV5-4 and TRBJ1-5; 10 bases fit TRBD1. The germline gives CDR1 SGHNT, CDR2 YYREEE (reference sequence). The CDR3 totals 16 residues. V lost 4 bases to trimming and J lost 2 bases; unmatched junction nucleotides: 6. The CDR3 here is CASSPGQGVGNQPQHF. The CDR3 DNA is TGTGCCAGCAGCCCCGGACAGGGGGTCGGCAATCAGCCCCAGCATTTT.

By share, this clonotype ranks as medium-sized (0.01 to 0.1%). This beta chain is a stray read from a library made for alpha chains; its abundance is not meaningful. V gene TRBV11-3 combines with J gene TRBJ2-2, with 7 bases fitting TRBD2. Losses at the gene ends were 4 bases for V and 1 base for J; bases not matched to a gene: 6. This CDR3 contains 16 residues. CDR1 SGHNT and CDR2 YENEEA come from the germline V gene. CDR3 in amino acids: CASSSPRGRNTGELFF. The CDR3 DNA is TGTGCCAGCAGCTCCCCTCGCGGGAGGAACACCGGGGAGCTGTTTTTT.

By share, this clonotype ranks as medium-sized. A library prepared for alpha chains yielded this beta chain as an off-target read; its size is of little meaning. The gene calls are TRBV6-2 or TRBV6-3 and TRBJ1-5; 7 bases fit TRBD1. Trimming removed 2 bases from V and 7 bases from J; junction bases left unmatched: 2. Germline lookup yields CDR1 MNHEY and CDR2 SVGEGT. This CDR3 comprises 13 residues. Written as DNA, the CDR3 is TGTGCCAGCAGTTACGGAGGGGGCCAGCCCCAGCATTTT. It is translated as CASSYGGGQPQHF.

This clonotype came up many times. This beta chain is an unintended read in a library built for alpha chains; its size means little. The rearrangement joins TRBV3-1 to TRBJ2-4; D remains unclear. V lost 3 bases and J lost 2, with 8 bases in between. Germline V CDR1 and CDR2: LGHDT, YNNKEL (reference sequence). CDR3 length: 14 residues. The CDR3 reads CASSQRRSKNIQYF. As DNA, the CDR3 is TGTGCCAGCAGCCAGAGGCGGTCCAAAAACATTCAGTACTTC.

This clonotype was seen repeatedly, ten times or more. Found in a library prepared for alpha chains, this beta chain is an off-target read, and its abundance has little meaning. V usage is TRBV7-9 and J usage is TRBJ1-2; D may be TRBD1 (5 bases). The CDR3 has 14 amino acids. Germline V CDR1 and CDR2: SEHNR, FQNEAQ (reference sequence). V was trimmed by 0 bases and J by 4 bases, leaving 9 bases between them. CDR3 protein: CASSLAGGGYGYTF. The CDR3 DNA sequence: TGTGCCAGCAGCTTAGCGGGGGGTGGCTATGGCTACACCTTC.

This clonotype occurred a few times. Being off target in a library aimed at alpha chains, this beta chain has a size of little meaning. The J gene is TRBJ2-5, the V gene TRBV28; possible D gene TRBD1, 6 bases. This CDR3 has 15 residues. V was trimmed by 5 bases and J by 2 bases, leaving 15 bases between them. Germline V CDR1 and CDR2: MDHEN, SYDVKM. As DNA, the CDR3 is TGTGCCAGCAGTCTACTACAGGGAAGACAAGAGACCCAGTACTTC. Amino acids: CASSLLQGRQETQYF.

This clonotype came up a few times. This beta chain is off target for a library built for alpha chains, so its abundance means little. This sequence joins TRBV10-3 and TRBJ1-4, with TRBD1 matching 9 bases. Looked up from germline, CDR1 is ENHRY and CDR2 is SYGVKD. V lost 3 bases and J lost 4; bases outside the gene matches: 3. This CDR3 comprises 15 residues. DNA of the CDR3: TGTGCCATCAGTGACCCGACAGGGGGTAATGAAAAACTGTTTTTT. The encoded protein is CAISDPTGGNEKLFF.

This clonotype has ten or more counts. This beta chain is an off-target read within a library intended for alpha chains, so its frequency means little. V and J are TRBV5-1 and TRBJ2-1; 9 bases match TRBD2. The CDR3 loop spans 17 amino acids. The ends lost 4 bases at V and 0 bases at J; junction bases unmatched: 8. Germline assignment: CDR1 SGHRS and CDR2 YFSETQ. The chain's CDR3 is CASSRLAVMSSYNEQFF. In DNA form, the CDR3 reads TGCGCCAGCAGCAGACTAGCGGTCATGAGCTCCTACAATGAGCAGTTCTTC.

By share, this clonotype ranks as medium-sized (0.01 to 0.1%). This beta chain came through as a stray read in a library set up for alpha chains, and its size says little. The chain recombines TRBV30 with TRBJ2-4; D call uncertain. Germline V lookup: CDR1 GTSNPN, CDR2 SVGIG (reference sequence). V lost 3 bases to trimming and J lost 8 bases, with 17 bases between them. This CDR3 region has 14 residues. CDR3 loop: CAWSHTGGEDIQYF. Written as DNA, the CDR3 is TGTGCCTGGAGCCATACGGGTGGGGAAGACATTCAGTACTTC. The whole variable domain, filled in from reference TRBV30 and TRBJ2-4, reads SQTIHQWPATLVQPVGSPLSLECTVEGTSNPNLYWYRQAAGRGLQLLFYSVGIGQISSEVPQNLSASRPQDRQFILSSKKLLLSDSGFYLCAWSHTGGEDIQYFGAGTRLSVL.

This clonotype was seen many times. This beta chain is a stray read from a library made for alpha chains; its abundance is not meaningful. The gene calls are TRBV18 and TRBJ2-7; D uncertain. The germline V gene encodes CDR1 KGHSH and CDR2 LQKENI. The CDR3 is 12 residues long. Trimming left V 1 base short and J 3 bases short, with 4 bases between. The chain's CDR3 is CASSPRDYEQYF. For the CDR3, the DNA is TGTGCCAGCTCACCACGGGACTACGAGCAGTACTTC.

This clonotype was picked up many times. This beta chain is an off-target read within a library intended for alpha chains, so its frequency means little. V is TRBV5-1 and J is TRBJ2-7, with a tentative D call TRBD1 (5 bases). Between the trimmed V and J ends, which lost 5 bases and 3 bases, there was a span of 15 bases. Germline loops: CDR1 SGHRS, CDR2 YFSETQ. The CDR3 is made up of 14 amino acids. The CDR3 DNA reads TGCGCCAGCAGGGGGTCCAGGGCTATCTACGAGCAGTACTTC. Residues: CASRGSRAIYEQYF.

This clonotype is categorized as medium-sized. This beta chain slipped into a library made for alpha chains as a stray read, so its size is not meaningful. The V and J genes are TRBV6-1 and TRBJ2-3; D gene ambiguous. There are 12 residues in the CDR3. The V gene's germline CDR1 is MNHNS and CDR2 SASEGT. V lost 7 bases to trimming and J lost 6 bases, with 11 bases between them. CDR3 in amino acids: CASTLEADTQYF. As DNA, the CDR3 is TGTGCCAGCACCCTTGAAGCGGATACGCAGTATTTT.

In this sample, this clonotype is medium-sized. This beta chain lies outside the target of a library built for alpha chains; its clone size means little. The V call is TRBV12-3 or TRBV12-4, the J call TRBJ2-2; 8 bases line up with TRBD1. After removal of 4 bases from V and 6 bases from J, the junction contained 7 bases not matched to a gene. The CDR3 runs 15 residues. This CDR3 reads CASSSGQGNSGELFF. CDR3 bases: TGTGCCAGCAGTTCCGGACAGGGAAACTCCGGGGAGCTGTTTTTT.

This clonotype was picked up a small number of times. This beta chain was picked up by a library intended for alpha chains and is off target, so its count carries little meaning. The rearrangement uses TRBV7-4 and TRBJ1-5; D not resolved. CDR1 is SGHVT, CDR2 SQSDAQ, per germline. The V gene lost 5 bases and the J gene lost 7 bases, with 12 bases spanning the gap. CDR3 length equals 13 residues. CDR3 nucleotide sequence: TGTGCCAGCAGCCGCTACCAGGAACAGCCCCAGCATTTT. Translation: CASSRYQEQPQHF.

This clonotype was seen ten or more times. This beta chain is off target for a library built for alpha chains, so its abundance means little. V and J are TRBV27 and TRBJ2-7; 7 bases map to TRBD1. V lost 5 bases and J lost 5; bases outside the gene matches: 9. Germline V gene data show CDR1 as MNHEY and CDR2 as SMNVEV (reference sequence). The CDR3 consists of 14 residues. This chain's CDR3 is CASSPTGSPHEQYF. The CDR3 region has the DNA TGTGCCAGCAGTCCGACAGGGAGTCCCCACGAGCAGTACTTC.

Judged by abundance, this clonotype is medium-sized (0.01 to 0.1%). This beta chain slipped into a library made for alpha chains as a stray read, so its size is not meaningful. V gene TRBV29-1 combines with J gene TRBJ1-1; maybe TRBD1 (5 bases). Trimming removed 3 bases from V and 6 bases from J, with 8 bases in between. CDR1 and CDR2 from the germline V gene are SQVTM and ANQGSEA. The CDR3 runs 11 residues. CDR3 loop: CSVEWGPEAFF. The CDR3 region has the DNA TGCAGCGTTGAGTGGGGACCTGAAGCTTTCTTT.

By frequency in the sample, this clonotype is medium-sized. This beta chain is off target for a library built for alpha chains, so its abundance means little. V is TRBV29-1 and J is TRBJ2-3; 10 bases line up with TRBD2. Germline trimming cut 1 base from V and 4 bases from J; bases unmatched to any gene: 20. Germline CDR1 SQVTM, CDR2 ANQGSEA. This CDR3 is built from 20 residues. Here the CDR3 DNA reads TGCAGCGTTGAAGGTCTCCCCCCCGCCACCGGGACTAGCGTGGCAGATACGCAGTATTTT. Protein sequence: CSVEGLPPATGTSVADTQYF.

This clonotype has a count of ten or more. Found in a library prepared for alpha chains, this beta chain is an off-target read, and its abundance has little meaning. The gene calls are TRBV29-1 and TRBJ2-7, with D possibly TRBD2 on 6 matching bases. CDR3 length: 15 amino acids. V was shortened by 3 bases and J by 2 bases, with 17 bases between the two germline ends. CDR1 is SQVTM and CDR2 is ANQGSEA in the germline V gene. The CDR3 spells CSVDGWPSDPYEQYF. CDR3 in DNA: TGCAGCGTTGACGGTTGGCCTAGCGATCCCTACGAGCAGTACTTC.

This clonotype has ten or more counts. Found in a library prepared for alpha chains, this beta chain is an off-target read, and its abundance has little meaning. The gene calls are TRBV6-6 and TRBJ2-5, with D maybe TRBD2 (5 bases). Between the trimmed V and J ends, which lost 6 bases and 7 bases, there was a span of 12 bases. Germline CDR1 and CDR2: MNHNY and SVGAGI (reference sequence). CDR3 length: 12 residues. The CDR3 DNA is TGTGCCAGCAGCTTAGACTATGGGACCCAGTACTTC. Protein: CASSLDYGTQYF.

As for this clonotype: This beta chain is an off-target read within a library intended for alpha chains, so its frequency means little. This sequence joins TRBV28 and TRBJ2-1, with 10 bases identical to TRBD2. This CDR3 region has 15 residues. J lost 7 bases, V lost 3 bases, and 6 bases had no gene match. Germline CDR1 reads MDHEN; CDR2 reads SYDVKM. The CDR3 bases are TGTGCCAGCAGTTTGGTAGCGGGGGGACGAAATGAGCAGTTCTTC. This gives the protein CASSLVAGGRNEQFF.

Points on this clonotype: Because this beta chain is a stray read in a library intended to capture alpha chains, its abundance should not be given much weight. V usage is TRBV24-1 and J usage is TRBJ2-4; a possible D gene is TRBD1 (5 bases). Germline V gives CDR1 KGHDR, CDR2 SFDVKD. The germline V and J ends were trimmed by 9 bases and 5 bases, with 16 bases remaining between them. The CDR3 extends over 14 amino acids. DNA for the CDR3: TGTGCCACCTCGAGCACACAGGTTCAAAACATTCAGTACTTC. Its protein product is CATSSTQVQNIQYF.

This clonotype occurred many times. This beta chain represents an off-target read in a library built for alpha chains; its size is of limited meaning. CDR3 in amino acids: CASSPSGGSNQPQHF. In nucleotides, the CDR3 is TGTGCCAGCAGCCCAAGCGGCGGGAGCAATCAGCCCCAGCATTTT. The gene calls are TRBV7-9 and TRBJ1-5; D remains unclear. Trimming took off 5 bases at V and 1 base at J, with 12 bases between the two ends. CDR3 length equals 15 residues. Germline assignment: CDR1 SEHNR and CDR2 FQNEAQ (reference sequence).